A single T cell receptor beta chain is shown here with its context. The data derive from a study of regulatory T cells in long-lasting Graves disease. The CDR3 runs to 13 residues. V lost 3 bases and J 4 bases, leaving 10 bases between the germline ends. Germline-derived CDR1 and CDR2 are LNHNV and YYDKDF (reference sequence). Construction of the TCR beta libraries employed iRepertoire HTBI primers in conjunction with Arm-PCR of CDR3 regions. TCRdb used MiXCR to reprocess the multiplex PCR reads, holding one entry per CDR3 protein. The data hold 400,000 to 550,000 distinct CDR3 sequences, with about 15% observed a single time. As for time point: newly diagnosed GD, antithyroid drugs for less than 3 months. Preparation of the TCR library used RNA extracted from PBMCs. The collection involved drawing around 8.5 milliliters of peripheral blood into EDTA tubes. These same records also appear under a second study, on T cells in Graves' hyperthyroidism and ophthalmopathy.

The chain carries TRBV15 and TRBJ2-7; D may be TRBD2 (5 bases). This receptor was identified in a woman in her thirties with Graves disease. The specimen comprised peripheral blood mononuclear cells (PBMCs), sampled at new diagnosis, from a patient treated with antithyroid drugs. CDR3 amino acids: CATSRLGGYEQYF. The CDR3 DNA reads as TGTGCCACCAGCAGGCTGGGCGGGTACGAGCAGTACTTC.